Listed below are T cell receptor beta chains from one sample, sequenced in a study of OX40 agonist ivuxolimab in advanced cancers. Assay: immunoSEQ multiplex PCR; the TCRdb copy retains only in-frame clones and omits some. The data show approximately 89,000 clones, 70% to 90% seen once. Sequenced here: CD4+ or CD8+ T cells sorted from blood, sampled in a trial of the OX40 agonist ivuxolimab. These receptors all come from an adult with an advanced solid tumor such as melanoma, head and neck, liver or kidney cancer. CDR3s include the opening cysteine and the closing phenylalanine or tryptophan. Each record gives: clone size, V gene, J gene, D gene, CDR3 DNA, CDR3 protein. A D gene is named only where the DNA matches it firmly. Clone size is given for some rows only: seen once, a few or many times, or a class if the clone is expanded.

clone_size: -; v_call: TRBV28; j_call: TRBJ2-1; d_call: TRBD2; cdr3_nt: TGTGCCACCGGCGGGGGTCATTCCAATGAGCAGTTCTTC; cdr3_aa: CATGGGHSNEQFF
clone_size: -; v_call: TRBV19; j_call: TRBJ2-1; d_call: -; cdr3_nt: TGTGCCACCAATCCGGCGGGGTTAGATGAGCAGTTCTTC; cdr3_aa: CATNPAGLDEQFF
clone_size: few; v_call: TRBV7-2; j_call: TRBJ2-3; d_call: TRBD2; cdr3_nt: TGTGCCAGCAGCTTAGCTACGCGGGGGAGCACAGATACGCAGTATTTT; cdr3_aa: CASSLATRGSTDTQYF
clone_size: -; v_call: TRBV29-1; j_call: TRBJ2-3; d_call: -; cdr3_nt: TGCAGCGTCGGGACTAGCACAGATACGCAGTATTTT; cdr3_aa: CSVGTSTDTQYF
clone_size: few; v_call: TRBV11-3; j_call: TRBJ1-2; d_call: TRBD1; cdr3_nt: TGTGCCAGCAGCCTAAAGACAGGGTGGGATGGCTACACCTTC; cdr3_aa: CASSLKTGWDGYTF
clone_size: -; v_call: TRBV27; j_call: TRBJ2-4; d_call: TRBD2; cdr3_nt: TGTGCCAGCCGACGGGGACTAGCGGGAGCAGCCAAAAACATTCAGTACTTC; cdr3_aa: CASRRGLAGAAKNIQYF
clone_size: -; v_call: TRBV6-4; j_call: TRBJ1-2; d_call: TRBD1; cdr3_nt: TGTGCCAGCATCGTCAGGGGGACGTGTGGCTACACCTTC; cdr3_aa: CASIVRGTCGYTF
clone_size: -; v_call: TRBV28; j_call: TRBJ2-1; d_call: TRBD1; cdr3_nt: TGTGCCAGCAGTTCACTTATAAGCCTTCGACAGGGGAGTGGACAGTTCTTC; cdr3_aa: CASSSLISLRQGSGQFF
clone_size: -; v_call: TRBV7-3; j_call: TRBJ2-3; d_call: TRBD1; cdr3_nt: TGTGCCAGCAGCTCAGTAGGGACAGGGAAGACGAATACGCAGTATTTT; cdr3_aa: CASSSVGTGKTNTQYF
clone_size: -; v_call: TRBV19; j_call: TRBJ2-1; d_call: TRBD2; cdr3_nt: TGTGCCAGTAGTATTGGCCCAGCGGGGGGGAACAATGAGCAGTTCTTC; cdr3_aa: CASSIGPAGGNNEQFF
clone_size: -; v_call: TRBV19; j_call: TRBJ2-2; d_call: -; cdr3_nt: TGTGCCAGTATAAGTAGGGCCTTCACCGGGGAGCTGTTTTTT; cdr3_aa: CASISRAFTGELFF
clone_size: -; v_call: TRBV2; j_call: TRBJ2-4; d_call: -; cdr3_nt: TGTGCCAGCGGAAATGCACTACTAGCCAAAAACATTCAGTACTTC; cdr3_aa: CASGNALLAKNIQYF
clone_size: -; v_call: TRBV9; j_call: TRBJ2-2; d_call: TRBD2; cdr3_nt: TGTGCCAGCAGCGTAGGTCAAGGAGCGGGAAGCACCGGGGAGCTGTTTTTT; cdr3_aa: CASSVGQGAGSTGELFF
clone_size: -; v_call: TRBV5-6; j_call: TRBJ1-4; d_call: TRBD1; cdr3_nt: TGTGCCACCGAGCCGGACAGGGTGAATGAAAAACTGTTTTTT; cdr3_aa: CATEPDRVNEKLFF
clone_size: -; v_call: TRBV6-1; j_call: TRBJ2-7; d_call: -; cdr3_nt: TGTGCCAGCAGTGAGACGGTTTGGGGGAGTAGCTCCTACGAGCAGTACTTC; cdr3_aa: CASSETVWGSSSYEQYF
clone_size: -; v_call: TRBV28; j_call: TRBJ2-7; d_call: TRBD1; cdr3_nt: TGTGCCAGCACCCCCTTAGAGGACAGGGGGCTCGAGCAGTACTTC; cdr3_aa: CASTPLEDRGLEQYF
clone_size: -; v_call: TRBV7-2; j_call: TRBJ2-1; d_call: TRBD2; cdr3_nt: TGTGCCAGCAGTTTAAGCGGGAGCTCCTACAATGAGCAGTTCTTC; cdr3_aa: CASSLSGSSYNEQFF
clone_size: -; v_call: TRBV7-3; j_call: TRBJ2-3; d_call: TRBD2; cdr3_nt: TGTGCCAGCAGCCAAGGACTAGCGCCAGATACGCAGTATTTT; cdr3_aa: CASSQGLAPDTQYF
clone_size: -; v_call: TRBV10-3; j_call: TRBJ2-3; d_call: -; cdr3_nt: TGTGCCACCACCAACCGGGAAGAGGTAGATACGCAGTATTTT; cdr3_aa: CATTNREEVDTQYF
clone_size: -; v_call: TRBV5-1; j_call: TRBJ2-7; d_call: -; cdr3_nt: TGCGCCAGCAGCTTGGGGCAGGGGGAGGGCGAGCAGTACTTC; cdr3_aa: CASSLGQGEGEQYF
clone_size: -; v_call: TRBV5-1; j_call: TRBJ2-5; d_call: -; cdr3_nt: TGCGCCAGCAGCTTGGTTGGGTCTGGGATCCAAGAGACCCAGTACTTC; cdr3_aa: CASSLVGSGIQETQYF
clone_size: -; v_call: TRBV5-1; j_call: TRBJ2-2; d_call: TRBD1; cdr3_nt: TGCGCCAGCGGCCGGACAGGGATGAACACCGGGGAGCTGTTTTTT; cdr3_aa: CASGRTGMNTGELFF
clone_size: once; v_call: TRBV10-3; j_call: TRBJ2-7; d_call: TRBD2; cdr3_nt: TGTGCCATCGGGACTAGCGGGAGGGCCGGAGAGCAGTACTTC; cdr3_aa: CAIGTSGRAGEQYF
clone_size: -; v_call: TRBV6-6; j_call: TRBJ2-1; d_call: -; cdr3_nt: TGTGCCAGCAGTGGGCCCAGCTCCTACAATGAGCAGTTCTTC; cdr3_aa: CASSGPSSYNEQFF
clone_size: -; v_call: TRBV7-2; j_call: TRBJ2-7; d_call: -; cdr3_nt: TGTGCCAGCAGCTCCAACCGGGGTTACGAGCAGTACTTC; cdr3_aa: CASSSNRGYEQYF
clone_size: -; v_call: TRBV7-3; j_call: TRBJ2-5; d_call: -; cdr3_nt: TGTGCCAGCAGCTTAGTCAGCCAAGAGACCCAGTACTTC; cdr3_aa: CASSLVSQETQYF
clone_size: -; v_call: TRBV28; j_call: TRBJ2-3; d_call: TRBD2; cdr3_nt: TGTGCCAGCAATTACCGCCCAGCGGGAGGCGCTACGCAGTATTTT; cdr3_aa: CASNYRPAGGATQYF
clone_size: -; v_call: TRBV2; j_call: TRBJ2-5; d_call: -; cdr3_nt: TGTGCCAGCAGTGAGTCTCGGGGCGGCGAGACCCAGTACTTC; cdr3_aa: CASSESRGGETQYF
clone_size: few; v_call: TRBV7-2; j_call: TRBJ1-2; d_call: -; cdr3_nt: TGTGCCAGCAGCTTAGTGGCAGGGAGCTATGGCTACACCTTC; cdr3_aa: CASSLVAGSYGYTF
clone_size: -; v_call: TRBV5-1; j_call: TRBJ2-7; d_call: -; cdr3_nt: TGCGCCAGCAGCTTCTGGCACGCTTCCTACGAGCAGTACTTC; cdr3_aa: CASSFWHASYEQYF
clone_size: -; v_call: TRBV5-1; j_call: TRBJ2-5; d_call: -; cdr3_nt: TGCGCCAGCAGCTTGGGAGGCCTTCTAGGGGAGACCCAGTACTTC; cdr3_aa: CASSLGGLLGETQYF
clone_size: -; v_call: TRBV10-3; j_call: TRBJ2-3; d_call: -; cdr3_nt: TGTGCCGTCTCCCCCGGGACGAACACAGATACGCAGTATTTT; cdr3_aa: CAVSPGTNTDTQYF
clone_size: -; v_call: TRBV15; j_call: TRBJ1-6; d_call: -; cdr3_nt: TGTGCCACCAGCAGATCGAAGGGGTCCTATAATTCACCCCTCCACTTT; cdr3_aa: CATSRSKGSYNSPLHF
clone_size: -; v_call: TRBV19; j_call: TRBJ1-5; d_call: TRBD1; cdr3_nt: TGTGCCAGTAGTACGACCGGACAGGGAGGATACCAGCCCCAGCATTTT; cdr3_aa: CASSTTGQGGYQPQHF
clone_size: -; v_call: TRBV7-3; j_call: TRBJ2-7; d_call: TRBD1; cdr3_nt: TGTGCCAGCAGCAGCACAGGGGGTAAAATCGAGCAGTACTTC; cdr3_aa: CASSSTGGKIEQYF
clone_size: -; v_call: TRBV7-3; j_call: TRBJ1-3; d_call: -; cdr3_nt: TGTGCCAGAAAAGGGACATATGGGGGTGGAAACACCATATATTTT; cdr3_aa: CARKGTYGGGNTIYF
clone_size: -; v_call: TRBV7-2; j_call: TRBJ1-1; d_call: -; cdr3_nt: TGTGCCAGCAGCTTAGGGGCTGAGAACACTGAAGCTTTCTTT; cdr3_aa: CASSLGAENTEAFF
clone_size: once; v_call: TRBV7-2; j_call: TRBJ2-3; d_call: -; cdr3_nt: TGTGCCAGCAGCTTAGTAGTAGGAGGGTCTAGAACAGATACGCAGTATTTT; cdr3_aa: CASSLVVGGSRTDTQYF
clone_size: -; v_call: TRBV19; j_call: TRBJ2-1; d_call: TRBD2; cdr3_nt: TGTGCCAGTAGTCTGAGGACTAGCGGCCACAATGAGCAGTTCTTC; cdr3_aa: CASSLRTSGHNEQFF
clone_size: -; v_call: TRBV10-3; j_call: TRBJ2-3; d_call: -; cdr3_nt: TGTGCCATCAGTGAGACTAGCACAGATACGCAGTATTTT; cdr3_aa: CAISETSTDTQYF
clone_size: -; v_call: TRBV21-1; j_call: TRBJ2-7; d_call: -; cdr3_nt: TGTGCCAGCAGCACCCACCGCGGGGGCCTCAGGCAGTACTTC; cdr3_aa: CASSTHRGGLRQYF
clone_size: -; v_call: TRBV7-2; j_call: TRBJ2-3; d_call: -; cdr3_nt: TGTGCCAGCAGCCACTCTGGACTTTCCACAGATACGCAGTATTTT; cdr3_aa: CASSHSGLSTDTQYF
clone_size: -; v_call: TRBV2; j_call: TRBJ2-7; d_call: TRBD1; cdr3_nt: TGTGCCAGCAGTGTGGACAGGGCCTTCTACGAGCAGTACTTC; cdr3_aa: CASSVDRAFYEQYF
clone_size: -; v_call: TRBV28; j_call: TRBJ1-6; d_call: TRBD1; cdr3_nt: TGTGCCAGCAGAAACCGGGACAGCTATAATTCACCCCTCCACTTT; cdr3_aa: CASRNRDSYNSPLHF
clone_size: -; v_call: TRBV30; j_call: TRBJ1-2; d_call: TRBD1; cdr3_nt: TGTGCCTGGAGTGCCAAGGGGGCTTACTATGGCTACACCTTC; cdr3_aa: CAWSAKGAYYGYTF
clone_size: once; v_call: TRBV19; j_call: TRBJ2-5; d_call: -; cdr3_nt: TGTGCCAGTGCTGGGACTTCCTCGGAGACCCAGTACTTC; cdr3_aa: CASAGTSSETQYF
clone_size: -; v_call: TRBV10-3; j_call: TRBJ2-5; d_call: -; cdr3_nt: TGTGCCATCAGTGGGAGACAGGGTAATTCCGGAGCGGGAGTTGCAGAGACCCAGTACTTC; cdr3_aa: CAISGRQGNSGAGVAETQYF
clone_size: -; v_call: TRBV11-2; j_call: TRBJ2-2; d_call: -; cdr3_nt: TGTGCCAGCAGCTTAGACCTTAACACCGGGGAGCTGTTTTTT; cdr3_aa: CASSLDLNTGELFF
clone_size: -; v_call: TRBV27; j_call: TRBJ2-3; d_call: TRBD2; cdr3_nt: TGTGCCAGCAGTTTCGGCAGCGGGAGGGGGACAGATACGCAGTATTTT; cdr3_aa: CASSFGSGRGTDTQYF
clone_size: -; v_call: TRBV10-3; j_call: TRBJ2-1; d_call: -; cdr3_nt: TGTGCCATCAGTGACCCCCACTGGGTGGAATCCAATGAGCAGTTCTTC; cdr3_aa: CAISDPHWVESNEQFF
clone_size: -; v_call: TRBV18; j_call: TRBJ2-7; d_call: TRBD2; cdr3_nt: TGTGCCAGCTCACTAGCGGGAGGGTACGAGCAGTACTTC; cdr3_aa: CASSLAGGYEQYF
clone_size: few; v_call: TRBV29-1; j_call: TRBJ2-1; d_call: -; cdr3_nt: TGCAGCCACACCCGGACTATCCAGGTCGGCAATGAGCAGTTCTTC; cdr3_aa: CSHTRTIQVGNEQFF
clone_size: once; v_call: TRBV28; j_call: TRBJ2-7; d_call: TRBD2; cdr3_nt: TGTGCCAGCATCCTGGGGGGGGGACGCTACGAGCAGTACTTC; cdr3_aa: CASILGGGRYEQYF
clone_size: -; v_call: TRBV30; j_call: TRBJ1-4; d_call: TRBD1; cdr3_nt: TGTGCCGTTGGAACAGGGGCTAATGAAAAACTGTTTTTT; cdr3_aa: CAVGTGANEKLFF
clone_size: -; v_call: TRBV7-2; j_call: TRBJ2-2; d_call: -; cdr3_nt: TGTGCCAGCAGCTACCAGGGAGCCGGGGAGCTGTTTTTT; cdr3_aa: CASSYQGAGELFF